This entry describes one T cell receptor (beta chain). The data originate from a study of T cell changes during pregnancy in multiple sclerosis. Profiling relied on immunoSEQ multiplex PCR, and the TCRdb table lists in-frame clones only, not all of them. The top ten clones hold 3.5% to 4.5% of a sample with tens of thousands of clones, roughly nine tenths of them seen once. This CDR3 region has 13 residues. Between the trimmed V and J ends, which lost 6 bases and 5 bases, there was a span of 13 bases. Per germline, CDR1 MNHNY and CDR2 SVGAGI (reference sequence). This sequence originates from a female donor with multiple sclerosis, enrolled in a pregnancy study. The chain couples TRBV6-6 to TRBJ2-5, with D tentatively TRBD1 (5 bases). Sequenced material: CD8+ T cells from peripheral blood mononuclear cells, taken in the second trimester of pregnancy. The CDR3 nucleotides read TGTGCCAGCAGCTACCGACAGCCGGAGACCCAGTACTTC. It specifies CASSYRQPETQYF.